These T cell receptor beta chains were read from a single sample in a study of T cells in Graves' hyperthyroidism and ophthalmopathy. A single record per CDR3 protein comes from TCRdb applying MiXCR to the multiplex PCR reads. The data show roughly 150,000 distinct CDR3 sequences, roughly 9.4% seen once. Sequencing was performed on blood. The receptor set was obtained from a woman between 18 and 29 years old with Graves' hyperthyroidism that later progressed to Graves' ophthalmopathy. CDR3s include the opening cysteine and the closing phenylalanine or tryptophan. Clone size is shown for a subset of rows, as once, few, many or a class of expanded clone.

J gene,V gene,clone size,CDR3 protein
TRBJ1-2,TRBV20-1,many,CSARVWDSENYGYTF
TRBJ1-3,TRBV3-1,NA,CASSQGRGPSSGNTIYF
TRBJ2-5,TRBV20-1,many,CSARDFASGQETQYF
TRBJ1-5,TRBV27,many,CATSPVGSNQPQHF
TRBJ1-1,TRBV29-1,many,CSVYRTGAPSEAFF
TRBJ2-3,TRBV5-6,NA,CASSFRARGSWGADTQYF
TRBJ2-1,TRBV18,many,CASRTGGNEQFF
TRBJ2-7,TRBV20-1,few,CSAASGGLSYEQYF
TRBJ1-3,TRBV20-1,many,CSAQSGRGGSGNTIYF
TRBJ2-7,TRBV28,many,CASWGGDRLSGQYF
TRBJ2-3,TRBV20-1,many,CSAREAGTVTDTQYF
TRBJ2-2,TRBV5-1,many,CASTREGRAGELFF
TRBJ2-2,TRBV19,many,CASSIEGRGTGELFF
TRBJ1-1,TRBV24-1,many,CATSDPTGDDTEAFF
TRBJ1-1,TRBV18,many,CASSPREVGEAFF
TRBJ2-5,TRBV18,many,CASSPPRTRKETQYF
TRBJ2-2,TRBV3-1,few,CASSQDRRGRAGSGTGELFF
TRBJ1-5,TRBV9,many,CASSGVGHGNQPQHF
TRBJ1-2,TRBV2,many,CASSGGQGVILANYGYTF
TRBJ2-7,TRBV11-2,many,CASSPLAGLHYEQYF
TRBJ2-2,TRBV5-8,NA,CASSFRVGTGELFF
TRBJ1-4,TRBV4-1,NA,CASSQDVGREKLFF
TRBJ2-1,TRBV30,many,CAGDLDRGVEQFF
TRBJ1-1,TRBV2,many,CASSSTTRMNTEAFF
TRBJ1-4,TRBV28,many,CASIPTGAGYYRDNEKLFF
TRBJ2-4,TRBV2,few,CASIERIAKNIQYF
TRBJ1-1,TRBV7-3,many,CASSQGQGWGEAFF
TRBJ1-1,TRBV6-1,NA,CASSEYGDYQAFF
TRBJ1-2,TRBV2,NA,CASRTQGVGGYTF
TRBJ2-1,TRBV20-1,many,CSARDEGQGEFF
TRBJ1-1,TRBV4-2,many,CASSQSQGESIAFF
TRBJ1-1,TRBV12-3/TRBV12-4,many,CASSVGTGGPNTEAFF
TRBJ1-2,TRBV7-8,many,CASSLSARVEGYTF
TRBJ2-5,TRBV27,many,CASSAGGARETQYF
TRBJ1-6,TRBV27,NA,CASSLGATEGPSTLHF
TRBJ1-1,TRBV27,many,CASSLWENTEAFF
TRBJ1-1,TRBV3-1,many,CASSQEQVNTEAFF
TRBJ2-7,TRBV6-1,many,CASSHREGSGEQYF
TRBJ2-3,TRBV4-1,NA,CASRGRRTGGTDTQYF
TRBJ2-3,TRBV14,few,CASSEIRLAGGNTDTQYF
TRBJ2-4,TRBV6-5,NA,CASSYNYGYIQYF
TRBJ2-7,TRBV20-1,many,CSASPVQGDYEQYF
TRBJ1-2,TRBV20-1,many,CSARDRDLSTF
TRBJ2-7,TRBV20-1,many,CSAAFGGTSYEQYF
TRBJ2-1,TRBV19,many,CASSPAGGDNEQFF
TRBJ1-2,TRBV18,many,CASSLKTGDFYGYTF
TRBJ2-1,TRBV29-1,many,CSVEVLAGVYNEQFF
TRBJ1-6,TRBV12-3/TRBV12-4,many,CASSLFGNSPLHF
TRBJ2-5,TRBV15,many,CATQGKETQYF
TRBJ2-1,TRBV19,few,CASSTSNRFPEQFF
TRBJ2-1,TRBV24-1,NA,CATSGGLADSYNEQFF
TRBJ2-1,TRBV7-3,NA,CASSLEENYNEQFF
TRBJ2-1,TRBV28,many,CASSPRGYNEQFF
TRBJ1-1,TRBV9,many,CASSPSPGRNMNTEAFF
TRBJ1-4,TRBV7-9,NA,CASSFGFGATNEKLFF
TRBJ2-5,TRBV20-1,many,CSATYQETQYF
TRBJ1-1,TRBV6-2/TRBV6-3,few,CASSCLRDRGRGGTEAFF
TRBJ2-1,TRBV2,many,CASGTGNPHEQFF
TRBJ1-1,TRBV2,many,CASSEALNTEAFF